These 18 T cell receptor beta chains were sequenced from one sample in a study of tissue T cells after allogeneic stem cell transplantation. Generated by immunoSEQ multiplex PCR, the TCRdb table keeps only in-frame clones and is missing some. The sample has 4,500 to 5,000 clones, more than 25% seen once. Documented time point: mouse harvest day 14 after allogeneic transplant. Tail vein injection delivered 10^7 T-cell-depleted bone marrow cells and 10^6 splenic CD5+ T cells. Source material: skin. The receptor source for this set is a female BALB/c mouse given C57BL/6 T cells with graft-versus-host disease after an allogeneic hematopoietic cell transplant.

Concerning this clone itself: Mouse gene names and germline throughout. The sequenced fragment ends 1 residue before the CDR3 boundary, so the rest is inferred from the germline J gene. The chain recombines TRBV26 with TRBJ1-5; 7 nucleotides match TRBD1. Germline CDR1 and CDR2: KGHPV and FQNQEV (reference sequence). The J segment lost 0 bases and the V segment lost 6 bases, leaving 5 bases of the junction unmatched. This CDR3 is built from 15 residues. CDR3 bases read: TGTGCCAGCAGCAGGACAGGATATAACAACCAGGCTCCGCTT. This codes for CASSRTGYNNQAPL. Given in full, the CDR3 is CASSRTGYNNQAPLF.

In regard to this clone: Mouse gene names and germline throughout. With the read ending 1 residue before the CDR3 end, the germline J gene is used to fill in that end. The rearrangement uses TRBV15 and TRBJ2-1; 7 positions match TRBD2. The CDR3 loop spans 13 amino acids. Unmatched junction bases numbered 1, after V lost 1 base and J lost 7 bases. The germline V gene has CDR1 SGHND and CDR2 FRSKSL. The CDR3 sequence: CASSLGGGAEQFF. The sequenced CDR3 bases are TGTGCCAGCAGTTTAGGGGGGGGGGCTGAGCAGTTC.

This clone has more than one count but fewer than ten. The genes are named according to mouse. The read ends 1 residue before the CDR3 terminus; that terminus is restored from the germline J gene. The chain couples TRBV3 to TRBJ1-2, with unresolved D. This CDR3 has 13 residues. Germline lookup yields CDR1 SNHLY and CDR2 FYNGKV (reference sequence). The V gene lost 2 bases and the J gene lost 0 bases, with 4 bases spanning the gap. This CDR3 reads CASSLRANSDYTF. The sequenced part of the CDR3 DNA is TGTGCCAGCAGCTTAAGGGCAAACTCCGACTACACC.

On this clone: The gene names here belong to mouse. The missing CDR3 end, 1 residue past where the read stops, is filled in from the germline J gene. The J gene is TRBJ2-4, the V gene TRBV14; 14 bases line up with TRBD2. The germline CDR1 and CDR2 sequences are SGHDT and FRDEAV. Germline trimming cut 5 bases from V and 3 bases from J; bases unmatched to any gene: 5. This CDR3 is 16 amino acids long. CDR3: CASSWDWGGAQNTLYF. Incomplete CDR3 DNA: TGTGCCAGCAGCTGGGACTGGGGGGGCGCGCAAAACACCTTGTAC.

This clone has only a few counts. Genes and germline come from the mouse. The sequence runs out 1 residue before the end of the CDR3; the remainder is reconstructed from the germline J gene. This sequence joins TRBV17 and TRBJ2-4, with TRBD2 identical over 8 bases. V was clipped by 0 bases and J by 7 bases; unmatched bases: 3. From germline, CDR1 is MNHDT and CDR2 YYDKIL. There are 14 residues in the CDR3. The CDR3 sequence: CASSREPWGDTLYF. The CDR3 DNA, read in part, is TGTGCTAGCAGTAGAGAGCCCTGGGGGGACACCTTGTAC.

This clone came up a few times. Mouse names are used for the genes. The missing CDR3 end, 1 residue past where the read stops, is filled in from the germline J gene. The rearrangement joins TRBV26 to TRBJ2-3, with 12 bases aligning to TRBD2. CDR1 and CDR2 (germline): KGHPV, FQNQEV (reference sequence). The CDR3 extends over 18 amino acids. With 2 bases clipped from V and 0 bases from J, the junction kept 6 bases outside the gene matches. The sequenced CDR3 bases are TGTGCCAGCAGTCTGAGGACTGGGGGGGGGACTAGTGCAGAAACGCTGTAT. Translated, it gives CASSLRTGGGTSAETLY. The full CDR3 reads CASSLRTGGGTSAETLYF.

This clone appeared a few times. The genes are named according to mouse. The read comes to an end 1 residue before the CDR3 does, leaving the germline J gene to fill in the end. J is TRBJ2-1 and V is TRBV13-1; 9 positions agree with TRBD1. The V gene's germline CDR1 is NSHNY and CDR2 SYGAGN. This CDR3 spans 14 amino acids. V shed 7 bases and J 5 bases; nucleotides not matched to a gene: 7. CDR3 bases read: TGTGCCAGCGGCCGGGACAGGGCTCATGCTGAGCAGTTC. This gives the protein CASGRDRAHAEQF. In full, the CDR3 is CASGRDRAHAEQFF.

Remarks on this clone: Gene names and germline refer to mouse. The CDR3 end is not reached by the read, which stops 1 residue before it; the germline J gene fills it in. V and J are TRBV20 and TRBJ2-4; no clear D. The CDR3 has 12 amino acids. Germline V lookup: CDR1 GFQATS, CDR2 STVNSAI. V dropped 5 bases and J dropped 1 base, with 7 bases sitting between them. CDR3 DNA, as far as it was read: TGTGGTGCTGGACGCGGTCAAAACACCTTGTAC. Translation gives CGAGRGQNTLY. The entire CDR3 reads CGAGRGQNTLYF.

On this clone itself: Gene names and germline match the mouse. The CDR3 sequence is CASSGQGAYEQYF. The covered CDR3 bases are TGTGCCAGCTCGGGACAGGGGGCCTATGAACAGTAC. The chain links TRBV12-1 to TRBJ2-7; TRBD1 matches at 11 bases. The read is 1 residue too short to cover the CDR3 end, so that end is filled in from the germline J gene. V shed 4 bases and J 2 bases; nucleotides not matched to a gene: 0. CDR3 size: 13 residues. CDR1 SGHSN and CDR2 HYEKVE come from the germline V gene.

By sample share, this clone is medium-sized (0.01 to 0.1%). Each gene name is a mouse one. The read terminates 1 residue ahead of where the CDR3 ends, so the germline J gene completes it. This rearrangement joins TRBV12-2 to TRBJ2-7; 9 bases match TRBD1. The CDR3 contains 14 residues. The germline gives CDR1 SGHLS, CDR2 HYDKME. With 3 bases clipped from V and 4 bases from J, the junction kept 6 bases outside the gene matches. The CDR3 reads CASSSGQGKYEQYF. The DNA read from the CDR3 is TGTGCCAGCTCTTCCGGACAGGGGAAATATGAACAGTAC. Full variable domain (remainder filled in from reference TRBV12-2 and TRBJ2-7): NSGVVQSPRYIIKGKGERSILKCIPISGHLSVAWYQQTQGQELKFFIQHYDKMERDKGNLPSRFSVQQFDDYHSEMNMSALELEDSAVYFCASSSGQGKYEQYFGPGTRLTVL.

This clone qualifies as medium-sized. Gene names refer to mouse genes. The CDR3 DNA, read in part, is TGTGCCAGCAGTCGACTTCCTAGTGCAGAAACGCTGTAT. Translation gives CASSRLPSAETLY. The full CDR3 protein reads CASSRLPSAETLYF. The genes are TRBV26 and TRBJ2-3; no definite D call. The DNA ends 1 residue before the CDR3 does, and the rest of the CDR3 is filled in from the germline J gene. Per germline, CDR1 KGHPV and CDR2 FQNQEV (reference sequence). The CDR3 loop spans 14 amino acids. V lost 4 bases and J 0 bases, leaving 8 bases between the germline ends.

This clone turned up a few times. The genes are named according to mouse. The CDR3 end falls 1 residue outside the read, so it is completed with the germline J gene. The chain links TRBV3 to TRBJ2-4; TRBD1 agrees at 10 bases. V shed 1 base and J 8 bases; nucleotides not matched to a gene: 0. The CDR3 totals 13 residues. Germline V lookup: CDR1 SNHLY, CDR2 FYNGKV (reference sequence). The CDR3 region is CASSLGTGGTLYF. CDR3 DNA, as far as it was read: TGTGCCAGCAGCTTAGGGACAGGGGGCACCTTGTAC.

Worth noting for this clone: The germline and genes are mouse ones. The CDR3 extends 1 residue past the end of the read, so its final part is completed from the germline J gene. The J gene is TRBJ2-5, the V gene TRBV31, with 10 nucleotides matching TRBD2. Germline CDR1 reads GKSSPN; CDR2 reads SITVG. The V gene end was trimmed by 4 bases and the J gene end by 2 bases; junction bases not matched to a gene: 6. The length of the CDR3 is 15 residues. The CDR3 bases that were read are TGTGCCTGGACCGACTGGGGGGAGGCCCAAGACACCCAGTAC. Protein sequence: CAWTDWGEAQDTQY. The complete CDR3 sequence is CAWTDWGEAQDTQYF.

By share, this clone ranks as medium-sized (0.01 to 0.1%). Mouse names are used for the genes. The CDR3 end falls 1 residue outside the read, so it is completed with the germline J gene. The V gene is TRBV1, the J gene TRBJ1-2; 8 bases fit TRBD1. The CDR3 has 14 residues. V shed 3 bases, J shed 2 bases, and the junction held 2 bases outside the gene matches. From germline, CDR1 is NSQYPW and CDR2 LRSPGD (reference sequence). This CDR3 is CTCSADRANSDYTF. CDR3 DNA (partial): TGCACCTGCAGTGCGGACAGGGCCAACTCCGACTACACC. Looking up the rest from reference TRBV1 and TRBJ1-2 gives the full variable domain: VTLLEQNPRWRLVPRGQAVNLRCILKNSQYPWMSWYQQDLQKQLQWLFTLRSPGDKEVKSLPGADYLATRVTDTELRLQVANMSQGRTLYCTCSADRANSDYTFGSGTRLLVI.

This clone counts as large. Mouse germline and gene names are used. The CDR3 extends 1 residue past the end of the read, so its final part is completed from the germline J gene. The same CDR3 arises from other DNA sequences in this sample as well. This chain uses TRBV26 with TRBJ1-5; D is uncertain. Trimming took off 4 bases at V and 1 base at J, with 5 bases between the two ends. Germline V gene sequence: CDR1 KGHPV, CDR2 FQNQEV (reference sequence). The length of the CDR3 is 13 residues. The sequenced part of the CDR3 DNA is TGTGCCAGCAGTCGACAAAACAACCAGGCTCCGCTT. Amino acids: CASSRQNNQAPL. The entire CDR3 protein is CASSRQNNQAPLF.

Points on this clone: The gene names given are mouse names. The read falls 1 residue short of the CDR3 end, and the missing part is taken from the germline J gene. The chain carries TRBV26 and TRBJ2-2; TRBD1 is a possible D gene (7 bases). The CDR3 loop spans 15 amino acids. Trimming removed 5 bases at V and 4 bases at J, with 14 bases between. The V gene's germline CDR1 is KGHPV and CDR2 FQNQEV (reference sequence). CDR3 region: CASSRGGEVTGQLYF. The sequenced part of the CDR3 DNA is TGTGCCAGCAGTAGAGGGGGCGAGGTCACCGGGCAGCTCTAC.

This clone was seen a handful of times. Gene names denote mouse genes. The CDR3 is cut off 1 residue early in the read; its end comes from the germline J gene. The chain links TRBV23 to TRBJ1-6. TRBJ1-6 is marked as an open reading frame, function uncertain. The CDR3 loop spans 14 amino acids. Looked up from germline, CDR1 is KGHTA and CDR2 is FQNQQP. The CDR3 here is CSSSQNSYNSPLYF. The CDR3 DNA, read in part, is TGCTCCAGCAGTCAAAATTCCTATAATTCGCCCCTCTAC.

Of note for this clone: The germline and genes are mouse ones. The read comes to an end 1 residue before the CDR3 does, leaving the germline J gene to fill in the end. The rearrangement joins TRBV13-2 to TRBJ1-6; no clear D. TRBJ1-6 is an ORF; its function is uncertain. The CDR3 spans 14 residues. Germline V gives CDR1 NNHNN, CDR2 SYGAGS (reference sequence). V was shortened by 2 bases and J by 4 bases, with 7 bases between the two germline ends. CDR3 sequence reads: CASGETKYNSPLYF. The sequenced part of the CDR3 DNA is TGTGCCAGCGGTGAAACAAAATATAATTCGCCCCTCTAC.